Following are 16 T cell receptor beta chains from one sample sequenced in a study of blood T cell repertoires in COVID-19. Assay used: immunoSEQ multiplex PCR; TCRdb lists only in-frame clones, some missing. The sample carries about 160,000 clones, approximately 85% recorded once. Sequencing input: peripheral blood. The receptors derive from a man older than 75 with COVID-19, enrolled during active disease.

The V gene is TRBV19, the J gene TRBJ2-7; the D is unclear. The CDR3 is 18 amino acids. Trimming shortened V by 2 bases and J by 3 bases, and 23 bases separated the two germline ends. Germline V gene lookup returns CDR1 LNHDA and CDR2 SQIVND (reference sequence). In nucleotides, the CDR3 is TGTGCCAGTAGTATATCAATCCCCCGGCGGAGACCCAACTACGAGCAGTACTTC. Amino acids: CASSISIPRRRPNYEQYF.

V and J are TRBV6-5 and TRBJ1-5; D remains ambiguous. V lost 7 bases and J 0 bases, leaving 10 bases between the germline ends. Germline CDR1 is MNHEY and CDR2 is SVGAGI. There are 14 residues in the CDR3. CDR3 in DNA: TGTGCCAGCAACCTCCAGTTTAGCAATCAGCCCCAGCATTTT. This sequence encodes CASNLQFSNQPQHF.

V and J are TRBV5-4 and TRBJ1-2; tentatively, D is TRBD1 (6 bases). This CDR3 has 18 residues. V was pared by 3 bases and J by 2 bases, with 23 bases between. Per germline, CDR1 SGHNT and CDR2 YYREEE (reference sequence). The CDR3 bases are TGTGCCAGCAGCTCAAAATCGATTCCGGGACACGGAAACTATGGCTACACCTTC. Its protein product is CASSSKSIPGHGNYGYTF. Variable domain in full (rest from reference TRBV5-4 and TRBJ1-2): ETGVTQSPTHLIKTRGQQVTLRCSSQSGHNTVSWYQQALGQGPQFIFQYYREEENGRGNFPPRFSGLQFPNYSSELNVNALELDDSALYLCASSSKSIPGHGNYGYTFGSGTRLTVV.

This clone was seen only once. The chain employs TRBV14 and TRBJ1-5, with TRBD1 identical over 10 bases. In germline, CDR1 is SGHDN, CDR2 FVKESK. Germline trimming cut 2 bases from V and 6 bases from J; bases unmatched to any gene: 7. This CDR3 spans 16 amino acids. CDR3 sequence: CASSQPMDRGSQPQHF. The CDR3 DNA follows: TGTGCCAGCAGCCAACCAATGGACAGGGGGTCTCAGCCCCAGCATTTT.

This clone was recorded a few times. The rearrangement links TRBV5-1 to TRBJ1-1, with 10 positions matching TRBD1. The CDR3 contains 16 residues. Germline V gene lookup returns CDR1 SGHRS and CDR2 YFSETQ. V shed 4 bases and J 1 base; nucleotides not matched to a gene: 7. The CDR3 DNA sequence: TGCGCCAGCAGCGGAGGGACAGGGGAGGGGAACACTGAAGCTTTCTTT. Residues: CASSGGTGEGNTEAFF.

The chain employs TRBV7-2 and TRBJ2-2; TRBD2 matches at 11 bases. V dropped 0 bases and J dropped 8; count of bases not matched to a gene: 5. From germline, CDR1 is SGHTA and CDR2 FQGNSA. The CDR3 is 16 residues long. The CDR3 nucleotides are TGTGCCAGCAGCTTAGCCGCTAGCGGGGGGACTGGGGAGCTGTTTTTT. Its translation is CASSLAASGGTGELFF.

This chain links TRBV27 with TRBJ1-2; D remains unclear. Germline lookup yields CDR1 MNHEY and CDR2 SMNVEV (reference sequence). V was shortened by 3 bases and J by 1 base, with 6 bases between the two germline ends. This CDR3 contains 13 residues. The chain's CDR3 is CASSFRDNYGYTF. The CDR3 DNA follows: TGTGCCAGCAGTTTCCGGGATAACTATGGCTACACCTTC.

This clone was detected only a few times. V and J are TRBV5-4 and TRBJ2-5; D not certain. V was clipped by 0 bases and J by 2 bases, with 8 bases between them. Per germline, CDR1 SGHNT and CDR2 YYREEE (reference sequence). This CDR3 comprises 14 residues. The CDR3 nucleotides are TGTGCCAGCAGCTTGGCACAGAATCAAGAGACCCAGTACTTC. Protein product: CASSLAQNQETQYF.

The V gene is TRBV6-5, the J gene TRBJ2-7, with D possibly being TRBD2 (5 bases). Germline V gene sequence: CDR1 MNHEY, CDR2 SVGAGI. V was pared by 11 bases and J by 0 bases, with 17 bases between. The CDR3 totals 14 residues. CDR3 bases: TGTGCCTGCCGGACTGAAAAGGGCTCCTACGAGCAGTACTTC. Its translation is CACRTEKGSYEQYF.

V and J are TRBV6-6 and TRBJ1-2; TRBD1 agrees at 9 bases. The germline CDR1 and CDR2 sequences are MNHNY and SVGAGI (reference sequence). There are 16 residues in the CDR3. V lost 2 bases to trimming and J lost 6 bases; unmatched junction nucleotides: 10. The CDR3 spells CASSYDTLTGGHGYTF. The CDR3 DNA sequence: TGTGCCAGCAGTTACGATACCTTGACAGGGGGTCATGGCTACACCTTC.

The chain carries TRBV7-2 and TRBJ1-3; D is unclear. CDR1 and CDR2 from the germline V gene are SGHTA and FQGNSA. Trimming removed 5 bases at V and 2 bases at J, with 7 bases between. The CDR3 extends over 13 amino acids. In DNA, the CDR3 is TGTGCCAGCAGCGAGATCGCTGGAAACACCATATATTTT. This translates into CASSEIAGNTIYF.

This clone was seen just once. The CDR3 is CATSRDGSGGADTQYF. In DNA form, the CDR3 reads TGTGCCACCAGCAGAGATGGGAGCGGGGGCGCAGATACGCAGTATTTT. The V and J genes are TRBV15 and TRBJ2-3, with 8 bases that match TRBD2. Germline assignment: CDR1 LNHNV and CDR2 YYDKDF (reference sequence). CDR3 length: 16 amino acids. V lost 0 bases to trimming and J lost 4 bases; unmatched junction nucleotides: 6.

The chain joins TRBV4-3 to TRBJ2-5, with 8 nucleotides matching TRBD2. The CDR3 spans 18 residues. The germline V gene has CDR1 LGHNA and CDR2 YSLEER. V lost 0 bases, J lost 7 bases, and 16 bases stayed unmatched. This CDR3 reads CASSQDGGSGVSGGTQYF. The CDR3 nucleotides are TGCGCCAGCAGCCAAGATGGTGGTAGCGGGGTCTCGGGGGGGACCCAGTACTTC.

CDR3 sequence (DNA): TGTGCCAGCAGCTTACTAAACCGGGAAAAATATGGCTACACCTTC. Amino acids: CASSLLNREKYGYTF. This chain uses TRBV5-6 with TRBJ1-2; no definite D call. The CDR3 has 15 amino acids. The V gene lost 2 bases and the J gene lost 5 bases, with 16 bases spanning the gap. CDR1 is SGHDT and CDR2 is YYEEEE in the germline V gene.

The chain has TRBV6-5 and TRBJ2-5; D is perhaps TRBD2 (5 bases). V lost 0 bases and J 5 bases, leaving 13 bases between the germline ends. CDR1 is MNHEY, CDR2 SVGAGI, per germline. The CDR3 is 15 residues long. CDR3 coding DNA: TGTGCCAGCAGTTACTCGACCCGGGGATTGGAGACCCAGTACTTC. Protein product: CASSYSTRGLETQYF.

The chain joins TRBV5-6 to TRBJ1-1, with D perhaps TRBD1 (6 bases). V shed 2 bases and J shed 5 bases, with 13 bases lying between them. The CDR3 consists of 14 residues. The germline gives CDR1 SGHDT, CDR2 YYEEEE. The CDR3 sequence is CASSFSTGRTEAFF. CDR3 nucleotides: TGTGCCAGCAGCTTTTCGACAGGAAGAACTGAAGCTTTCTTT.